Listed here are 30 T cell receptor beta chains from one sample, sequenced in a study of T-cell memory formation after mild COVID-19. TCRdb recomputed calls from the 5' RACE reads with MiXCR, one row per CDR3 protein. The sample contains roughly 200,000 distinct CDR3 sequences, 15% to 20% of which appear only once. Sample: PBMCs or a T cell subset sorted from them (not recorded which). The receptors originated from an adult woman who had mild COVID-19 (a few samples of this study predate the infection). Cell type and time point are not known.

The chain uses TRBV3-1 and TRBJ2-7; 7 bases align to TRBD1. The CDR3 length is 14 residues. V gave up 3 bases and J gave up 6 bases; unmatched junction bases: 8. CDR1 and CDR2 (germline): LGHDT, YNNKEL (reference sequence). CDR3: CASSHNRAGGEQYF. CDR3 in DNA: TGTGCCAGCAGCCACAACCGGGCAGGGGGCGAGCAGTACTTC.

The chain links TRBV7-9 to TRBJ1-1; 8 bases line up with TRBD1. The V gene end was trimmed by 2 bases and the J gene end by 1 base; junction bases not matched to a gene: 3. Germline CDR1 reads SEHNR; CDR2 reads FQNEAQ (reference sequence). This CDR3 comprises 15 residues. The CDR3, as DNA: TGTGCCAGCAGCTTAAAGGGGACAGGGAACACTGAAGCTTTCTTT. This gives the protein CASSLKGTGNTEAFF.

Only a few counts were recorded for this clonotype. V gene TRBV4-3 combines with J gene TRBJ1-1; D not certain. V lost 0 bases to trimming and J lost 5 bases, with 13 bases between them. This CDR3 contains 15 residues. From germline, CDR1 is LGHNA and CDR2 YSLEER. This CDR3 is CASSQESGWRTEAFF. The CDR3 nucleotides read TGCGCCAGCAGCCAAGAGTCCGGATGGAGGACTGAAGCTTTCTTT.

In this sample, this clonotype turned up a few times. The V and J genes are TRBV30 and TRBJ2-5; D is unclear. Per germline, CDR1 GTSNPN and CDR2 SVGIG (reference sequence). The V gene lost 1 base and the J gene lost 6 bases, with 21 bases spanning the gap. CDR3 size: 16 residues. CDR3 in DNA: TGTGCCTGGAGTGACGGAAACAGACTCGGTGCGAAGACCCAGTACTTC. It encodes CAWSDGNRLGAKTQYF.

The chain uses TRBV24-1 and TRBJ2-1, with 8 bases that match TRBD1. There are 14 residues in the CDR3. Trimming took 6 bases from V and 5 from J; bases not matched to a gene: 5. Per the germline V gene, CDR1 is KGHDR and CDR2 is SFDVKD. CDR3 protein: CATSTGTGHNEQFF. The DNA for the CDR3 is TGTGCCACCAGTACCGGGACAGGACACAATGAGCAGTTCTTC.

This clonotype occurred many times. The chain has TRBV20-1 and TRBJ2-7; no clear D. The germline V gene has CDR1 DFQATT and CDR2 SNEGSKA (reference sequence). V lost 4 bases and J lost 4, with 17 bases in between. The CDR3 length is 14 residues. The CDR3, as DNA: TGCAGTGCTAAGGGCGGTCCCCAGGTTTACGAGCAGTACTTC. It translates to CSAKGGPQVYEQYF.

This clonotype occurred a few times. The chain couples TRBV6-5 to TRBJ2-1; 7 positions match TRBD2. This CDR3 region has 14 residues. Germline-derived CDR1 and CDR2 are MNHEY and SVGAGI. With 4 bases clipped from V and 10 bases from J, the junction kept 10 bases outside the gene matches. In DNA form, the CDR3 reads TGTGCCAGCAGTTTGCCCGGGGGGTTCGGCGAGCAGTTCTTC. The encoded protein is CASSLPGGFGEQFF.

The chain employs TRBV29-1 and TRBJ1-2; 7 bases match TRBD1. Looked up from germline, CDR1 is SQVTM and CDR2 is ANQGSEA. The ends lost 5 bases at V and 5 bases at J; junction bases unmatched: 8. CDR3 size: 13 residues. CDR3 amino acids: CSVSTGITYGYTF. The CDR3, as DNA: TGCAGCGTTTCGACAGGGATTACGTATGGCTACACCTTC. The full variable domain, rest sourced from reference TRBV29-1 and TRBJ1-2, is SAVISQKPSRDICQRGTSLTIQCQVDSQVTMMFWYRQQPGQSLTLIATANQGSEATYESGFVIDKFPISRPNLTFSTLTVSNMSPEDSSIYLCSVSTGITYGYTFGSGTRLTVV.

This clonotype occurred a few times. Written as DNA, the CDR3 is TGTGCCAGCAGTTGGACAGACTCCACTGAAGCTTTCTTT. Encoded protein: CASSWTDSTEAFF. The V call is TRBV6-6, the J call TRBJ1-1; perhaps TRBD1 as D (6 bases). The germline V and J ends were trimmed by 4 bases and 4 bases, with 10 bases remaining between them. Germline V CDR1 and CDR2: MNHNY, SVGAGI (reference sequence). This CDR3 region has 13 residues.

This chain uses TRBV4-2 with TRBJ1-3; possible D gene TRBD1, 5 bases. The ends were cut back, 6 bases at V and 0 bases at J, with 15 bases in the middle. Germline loops: CDR1 LGHNA, CDR2 YNFKEQ. This CDR3 has 16 residues. DNA for the CDR3: TGTGCCAGCAGTTCTGGGGGGGGAATCTCTGGAAACACCATATATTTT. Its protein is CASSSGGGISGNTIYF.

This clonotype has only a few counts. Written as DNA, the CDR3 is TGTGCCAGCAGCCATAACCAGGCGAGCACTGAAGCTTTCTTT. Protein sequence: CASSHNQASTEAFF. The chain couples TRBV3-1 to TRBJ1-1; D unresolved. The germline CDR1 and CDR2 sequences are LGHDT and YNNKEL (reference sequence). The CDR3 length is 14 residues. Trimming shortened V by 3 bases and J by 4 bases, and 12 bases separated the two germline ends.

The J gene is TRBJ2-7, the V gene TRBV3-1; D is unresolved. CDR3 length equals 13 residues. Germline-derived CDR1 and CDR2 are LGHDT and YNNKEL (reference sequence). The germline V and J ends were trimmed by 3 bases and 0 bases, with 6 bases remaining between them. CDR3 DNA: TGTGCCAGCAGCCAGTACAGCTCCTACGAGCAGTACTTC. Residues: CASSQYSSYEQYF.

The table lists this clonotype with a few counts. The chain carries TRBV9 and TRBJ2-1, with TRBD2 matching over 11 bases. The CDR3 runs 19 residues. CDR1 and CDR2 (germline): SGDLS, YYNGEE. With V trimmed by 0 bases and J by 3 bases, 11 bases remained unmatched. CDR3 DNA: TGTGCCAGCAGCGTAGCTACGGGGAGGACTAGCGGGTTCTACAATGAGCAGTTCTTC. It encodes CASSVATGRTSGFYNEQFF.

V is TRBV18 and J is TRBJ2-7; 12 nucleotides align to TRBD2. V lost 5 bases to trimming and J lost 2 bases; unmatched junction nucleotides: 4. The CDR3 is made up of 15 amino acids. The germline gives CDR1 KGHSH, CDR2 LQKENI. The CDR3 protein is CASSVGTSGPYEQYF. DNA for the CDR3: TGTGCCAGCTCAGTTGGGACTAGCGGGCCCTACGAGCAGTACTTC.

This clonotype was seen a handful of times. The chain employs TRBV5-5 and TRBJ1-2; D uncertain. This CDR3 has 14 amino acids. Trimming removed 0 bases from V and 7 bases from J, with 13 bases in between. Germline CDR1 is SGHKS and CDR2 is YYEKEE (reference sequence). The CDR3 protein is CASSLDSGLSGYTF. CDR3 nucleotide sequence: TGTGCCAGCAGCTTGGATTCGGGATTGAGTGGCTACACCTTC. The full variable domain, its missing parts supplied by reference TRBV5-5 and TRBJ1-2, is DAGVTQSPTHLIKTRGQQVTLRCSPISGHKSVSWYQQVLGQGPQFIFQYYEKEERGRGNFPDRFSARQFPNYSSELNVNALLLGDSALYLCASSLDSGLSGYTFGSGTRLTVV.

The genes are TRBV10-3 and TRBJ2-3; no clear D. This CDR3 has 12 amino acids. Per germline, CDR1 ENHRY and CDR2 SYGVKD. V was pared by 5 bases and J by 5 bases, with 8 bases between. In nucleotides, the CDR3 is TGTGCCATCAGTCGACCTGAAGATACGCAGTATTTT. Its protein product is CAISRPEDTQYF.

The chain links TRBV6-2 or TRBV6-3 to TRBJ2-5; D is undetermined. Between the trimmed V and J ends, which lost 0 bases and 1 base, there was a span of 12 bases. Germline V CDR1 and CDR2: MNHEY, SVGEGT. The CDR3 loop spans 16 amino acids. CDR3 nucleotide sequence: TGTGCCAGCAGTTACTCAGTTCGGGTAACCCAAGAGACCCAGTACTTC. Its translation: CASSYSVRVTQETQYF.

This clonotype was seen only a few times. V usage is TRBV6-5 and J usage is TRBJ1-1, with TRBD1 as a possible D gene (5 bases). V shed 9 bases and J shed 1 base, with 24 bases lying between them. There are 17 residues in the CDR3. Germline V gene lookup returns CDR1 MNHEY and CDR2 SVGAGI. The chain's CDR3 is CARSTARGLGENTEAFF. The CDR3 DNA sequence: TGTGCCAGGAGCACGGCAAGGGGCTTGGGTGAGAACACTGAAGCTTTCTTT.

The chain combines TRBV7-9 with TRBJ2-7; D may correspond to TRBD1 or TRBD2 (6 bases each). Per germline, CDR1 SEHNR and CDR2 FQNEAQ (reference sequence). CDR3 length: 14 residues. Trimming pared 1 base from V and 5 bases from J, leaving 12 bases between. For the CDR3, the DNA is TGTGCCAGCAGCTTAGTAGGGGGGCCCCACGAGCAGTACTTC. It is translated as CASSLVGGPHEQYF.

This clonotype was picked up many times. V gene TRBV5-1 combines with J gene TRBJ2-1, with D perhaps assigned TRBD1 or TRBD2 (5 bases each). V lost 4 bases to trimming and J lost 4 bases, with 12 bases between them. There are 14 residues in the CDR3. Germline V gene lookup returns CDR1 SGHRS and CDR2 YFSETQ. CDR3: CASSPGARYNEQFF. In nucleotides, the CDR3 is TGCGCCAGCAGCCCCGGGGCTAGGTACAATGAGCAGTTCTTC.

The CDR3 coding sequence is TGTGCCAGCAGTTCCCCCTACGGGGGGGTTCGTAGCACAGATACGCAGTATTTT. Protein sequence: CASSSPYGGVRSTDTQYF. J is TRBJ2-3 and V is TRBV12-3 or TRBV12-4, with 8 bases identical to TRBD2. This CDR3 is built from 18 residues. V was clipped by 4 bases and J by 0 bases; unmatched bases: 12.

This clonotype was counted between two and nine times. This chain joins TRBV7-8 and TRBJ2-4; perhaps TRBD1 as D (6 bases). V lost 2 bases and J lost 0, with 17 bases in between. The CDR3 length is 18 residues. The V gene's germline CDR1 is SGHVS and CDR2 FQNEAQ. DNA of the CDR3: TGTGCCAGCAGCTTAATCCCCCGGACAGCTATAGCCAAAAACATTCAGTACTTC. Its protein is CASSLIPRTAIAKNIQYF.

This clonotype has a handful of counts. V usage is TRBV5-1 and J usage is TRBJ1-3; no clear D gene. Germline lookup yields CDR1 SGHRS and CDR2 YFSETQ. V was clipped by 2 bases and J by 0 bases, with 6 bases between them. This CDR3 comprises 14 residues. The DNA for the CDR3 is TGCGCCAGCAGCTTTTCCGACTCTGGAAACACCATATATTTT. Its translation is CASSFSDSGNTIYF.

This chain uses TRBV20-1 with TRBJ2-3; 8 bases align to TRBD1. The ends lost 6 bases at V and 6 bases at J; junction bases unmatched: 17. This CDR3 has 16 amino acids. CDR1 and CDR2 from the germline V gene are DFQATT and SNEGSKA (reference sequence). In DNA form, the CDR3 reads TGCAGTGCCCTCGACAGGGGCAGGGCTAGCAGCGATACGCAGTATTTT. Its translation is CSALDRGRASSDTQYF.

The DNA for the CDR3 is TGTGCCAGCACCAGGGGCGGTTCCCCTTCCTACAATGAGCAGTTCTTC. This gives the protein CASTRGGSPSYNEQFF. The V call is TRBV18, the J call TRBJ2-1; TRBD1 might be the D (6 bases). The CDR3 consists of 16 residues. With 8 bases removed from V and 1 base from J, the gap between germline ends came to 18 bases. Germline V gene data show CDR1 as KGHSH and CDR2 as LQKENI.

CDR3 residues: CASSERQGAPGYTF. The CDR3 DNA reads as TGTGCCAGCAGCGAAAGGCAGGGGGCCCCGGGCTACACCTTC. This chain links TRBV5-5 with TRBJ1-2; 8 bases fit TRBD1. The CDR3 runs 14 residues. The trim removed 4 bases at V and 8 bases at J, leaving 10 bases unmatched. CDR1 is SGHKS and CDR2 is YYEKEE in the germline V gene (reference sequence).

The gene calls are TRBV5-1 and TRBJ1-1; D possibly corresponds to TRBD1 (6 bases). The CDR3 covers 14 residues. V shed 0 bases and J shed 2 bases, with 8 bases lying between them. Looked up from germline, CDR1 is SGHRS and CDR2 is YFSETQ. The DNA for the CDR3 is TGCGCCAGCAGCTTGGAGGGGACAAACACTGAAGCTTTCTTT. Translation: CASSLEGTNTEAFF.

The chain has TRBV28 and TRBJ2-7, with TRBD2 as a possible D gene (7 bases). V was pared by 4 bases and J by 3 bases, with 16 bases between. CDR3 length: 15 amino acids. From germline, CDR1 is MDHEN and CDR2 SYDVKM. The CDR3 sequence: CASSSGGGNSYEQYF. The DNA for the CDR3 is TGTGCCAGCAGTTCGGGGGGCGGGAACAGCTACGAGCAGTACTTC.

This clonotype was found a few times. The chain uses TRBV27 and TRBJ2-3; 7 bases map to TRBD1. CDR1 is MNHEY, CDR2 SMNVEV, per germline (reference sequence). V was clipped by 9 bases and J by 2 bases; unmatched bases: 8. The CDR3 consists of 14 residues. The CDR3 spells CASSDRIFTDTQYF. CDR3 DNA sequence: TGTGCCAGTTCGGACAGGATCTTCACAGATACGCAGTATTTT.

This clonotype was recorded a few times. The genes are TRBV7-9 and TRBJ2-7; TRBD1 agrees at 7 bases. CDR1 and CDR2 (germline): SEHNR, FQNEAQ (reference sequence). This CDR3 is built from 14 residues. V was clipped by 3 bases and J by 7 bases; unmatched bases: 9. CDR3 sequence reads: CASSFGKGAREQYF. CDR3 DNA: TGTGCCAGCAGCTTCGGAAAGGGGGCGAGGGAGCAGTACTTC.